The clone carrying this T cell receptor beta chain has just a few counts. The target antigen is unknown. The sample is drawn from a study of T cells in Graves' hyperthyroidism and ophthalmopathy. Study-wide findings and caveats: Onset of ophthalmopathy came a median approximately 6.8 months after the model predicted it.

V lost 2 bases, J lost 5 bases, and 6 bases stayed unmatched. Germline V gives CDR1 MGHRA, CDR2 YSYEKL. CDR3 length: 15 residues. Template material for amplifying TCR beta CDR3 regions consisted of RNA transcripts. The HTBI primer set served for first-round RT-PCR of the TCR CDR3. Using its own MiXCR run on the multiplex PCR reads, TCRdb lists one record per CDR3 protein. The sample gives under 700,000 distinct CDR3 sequences, approximately 44% of which show up once; 6.5% to 9% is in the top ten. The V gene is TRBV4-1, the J gene TRBJ2-5, with 9 bases aligning to TRBD1. The receptor was derived from a woman under 30 with Graves' hyperthyroidism. The sequenced material came from peripheral blood or thyroid tissue (not recorded which). CDR3: CASSQLTGGRETQYF. In nucleotides, the CDR3 is TGCGCCAGCAGCCAACTAACAGGGGGCAGGGAGACCCAGTACTTC.